The entry below describes one TCR beta chain. As yet, its antigen is unknown. Germline V gene sequence: CDR1 SGHDT, CDR2 YYEEEE. The CDR3 is 14 amino acids. With 4 bases removed from V and 7 bases from J, the gap between germline ends came to 17 bases. This sample was included in a study of beta chain features in type 1 diabetes. Broader study findings: With patients and controls alike, PCR might favor shorter templates to an equal degree. Within each of all four CD4+ subsets, Type 1 diabetes patients had TCRB CDR3s that were moderately but significantly shorter.

Every isolated RNA sample was fully reverse transcribed, so sequencing captured expressed TCRB transcripts. The study sequenced naive, central memory and regulatory T cell samples to an average of about 3.8 million reads. Sequencing used immunoSEQ multiplex PCR; TCRdb keeps in-frame clones, though not all of them. The table lists 600,000 to 700,000 clones, about an eighth of them singletons. The sequenced sample was naive CD4+ T cells from blood. This receptor was obtained from a man aged 25-45 years with type 1 diabetes. The chain carries TRBV5-6 and TRBJ1-2; D is ambiguous. CDR3 protein: CASSPSTFVRGYTF. In nucleotides, the CDR3 is TGTGCCAGCAGCCCAAGTACTTTTGTGCGTGGCTACACCTTC.